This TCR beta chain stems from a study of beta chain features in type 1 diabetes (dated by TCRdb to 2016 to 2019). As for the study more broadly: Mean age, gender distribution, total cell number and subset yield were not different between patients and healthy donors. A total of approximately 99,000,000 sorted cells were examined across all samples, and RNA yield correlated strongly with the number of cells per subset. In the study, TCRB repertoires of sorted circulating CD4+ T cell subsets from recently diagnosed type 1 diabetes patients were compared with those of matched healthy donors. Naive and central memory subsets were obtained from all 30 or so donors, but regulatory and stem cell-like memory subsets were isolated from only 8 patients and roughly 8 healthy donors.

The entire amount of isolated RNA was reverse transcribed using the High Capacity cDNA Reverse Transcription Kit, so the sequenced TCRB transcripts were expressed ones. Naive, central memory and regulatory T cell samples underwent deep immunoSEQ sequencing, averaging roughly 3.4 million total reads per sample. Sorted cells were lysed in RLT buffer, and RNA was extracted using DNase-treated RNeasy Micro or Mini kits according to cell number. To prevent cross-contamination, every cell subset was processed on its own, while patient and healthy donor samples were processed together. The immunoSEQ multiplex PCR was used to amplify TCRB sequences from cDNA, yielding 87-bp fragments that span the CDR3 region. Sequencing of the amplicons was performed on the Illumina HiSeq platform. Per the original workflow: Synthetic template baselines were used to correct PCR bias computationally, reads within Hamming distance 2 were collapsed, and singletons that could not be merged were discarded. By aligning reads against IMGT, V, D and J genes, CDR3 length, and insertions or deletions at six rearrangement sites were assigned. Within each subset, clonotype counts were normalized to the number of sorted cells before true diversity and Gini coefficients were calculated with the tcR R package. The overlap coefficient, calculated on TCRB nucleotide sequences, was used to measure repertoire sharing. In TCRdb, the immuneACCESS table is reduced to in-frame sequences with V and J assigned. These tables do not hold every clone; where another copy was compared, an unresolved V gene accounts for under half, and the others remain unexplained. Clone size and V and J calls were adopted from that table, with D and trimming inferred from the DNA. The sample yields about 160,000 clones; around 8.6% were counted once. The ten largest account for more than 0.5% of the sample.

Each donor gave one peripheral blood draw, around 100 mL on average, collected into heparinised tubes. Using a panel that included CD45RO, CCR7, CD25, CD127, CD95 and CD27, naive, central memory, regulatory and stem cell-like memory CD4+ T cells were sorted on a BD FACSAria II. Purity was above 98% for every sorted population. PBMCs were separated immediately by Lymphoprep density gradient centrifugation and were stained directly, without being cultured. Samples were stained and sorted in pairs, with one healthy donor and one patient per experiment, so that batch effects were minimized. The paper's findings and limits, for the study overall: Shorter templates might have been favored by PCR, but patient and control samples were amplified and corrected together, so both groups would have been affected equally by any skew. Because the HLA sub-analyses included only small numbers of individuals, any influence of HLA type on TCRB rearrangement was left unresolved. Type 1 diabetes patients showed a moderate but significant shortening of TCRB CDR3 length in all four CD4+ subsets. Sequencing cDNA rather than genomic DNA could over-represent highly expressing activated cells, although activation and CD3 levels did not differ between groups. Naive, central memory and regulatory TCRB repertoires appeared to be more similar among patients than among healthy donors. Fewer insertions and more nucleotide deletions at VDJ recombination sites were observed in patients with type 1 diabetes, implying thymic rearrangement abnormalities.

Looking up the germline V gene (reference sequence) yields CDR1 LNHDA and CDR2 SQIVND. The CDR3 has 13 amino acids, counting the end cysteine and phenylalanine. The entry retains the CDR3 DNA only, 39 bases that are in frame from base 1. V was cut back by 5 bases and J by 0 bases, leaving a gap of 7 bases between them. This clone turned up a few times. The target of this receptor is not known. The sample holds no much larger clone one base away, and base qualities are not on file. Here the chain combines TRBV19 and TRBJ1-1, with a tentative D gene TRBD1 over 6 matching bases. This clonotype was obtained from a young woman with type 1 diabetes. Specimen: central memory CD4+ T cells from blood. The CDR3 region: CASSHRVNTEAFF. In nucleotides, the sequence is TGTGCCAGTAGTCACAGGGTGAACACTGAAGCTTTCTTT.